This TCR beta chain was identified in a study of early T cells in non-severe SARS-CoV-2 infection. The wider study: Chains from this unsorted whole-blood bulk RNA could not be paired.

Attachment of unique molecular identifiers to individual cDNA molecules was performed. TCRdb itself ran the 5' RACE reads through MiXCR, one entry per CDR3 protein. The data hold over 55,000 distinct CDR3 sequences, with around 9.9% observed a single time. This clonotype came up a few times. Trimming pared 5 bases from V and 1 base from J, leaving 11 bases between. The germline V gene encodes CDR1 DFQATT and CDR2 SNEGSKA (reference sequence). The CDR3 loop spans 14 amino acids. This chain links TRBV20-1 with TRBJ2-2, with D possibly TRBD2 on 6 matching bases. The receptor comes from an adult who was a healthcare worker with PCR-confirmed SARS-CoV-2 infection or an uninfected control (not recorded which). The sample was whole blood. The DNA for the CDR3 is TGCAGTGCTTATCCGGGACTGAACACCGGGGAGCTGTTTTTT. Translating gives CSAYPGLNTGELFF.